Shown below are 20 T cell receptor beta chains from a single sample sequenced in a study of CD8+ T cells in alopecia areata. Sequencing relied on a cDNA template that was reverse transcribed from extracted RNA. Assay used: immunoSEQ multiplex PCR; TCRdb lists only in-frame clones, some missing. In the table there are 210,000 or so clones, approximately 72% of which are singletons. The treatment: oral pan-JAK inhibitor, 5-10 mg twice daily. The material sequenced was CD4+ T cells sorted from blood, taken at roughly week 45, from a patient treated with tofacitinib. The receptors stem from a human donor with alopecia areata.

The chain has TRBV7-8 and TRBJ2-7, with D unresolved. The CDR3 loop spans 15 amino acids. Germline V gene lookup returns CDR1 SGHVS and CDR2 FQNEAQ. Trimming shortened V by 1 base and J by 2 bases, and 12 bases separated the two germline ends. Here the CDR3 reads CASSLGAGPAYEQYF. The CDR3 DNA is TGTGCCAGCAGCTTAGGGGCAGGTCCGGCCTACGAGCAGTACTTC.

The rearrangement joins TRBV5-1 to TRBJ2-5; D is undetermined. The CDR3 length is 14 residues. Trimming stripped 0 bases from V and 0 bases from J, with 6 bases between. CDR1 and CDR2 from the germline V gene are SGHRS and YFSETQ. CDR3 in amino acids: CASSLGINQETQYF. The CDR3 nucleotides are TGCGCCAGCAGCTTGGGTATTAACCAAGAGACCCAGTACTTC.

CDR3 protein: CASSFFGQGTDTQYF. In DNA form, the CDR3 reads TGTGCCAGCAGCTTTTTTGGGCAGGGCACAGATACGCAGTATTTT. The rearrangement joins TRBV7-6 to TRBJ2-3; D ambiguous. V was cut by 3 bases and J by 1 base, with 11 bases left in between. The CDR3 spans 15 residues. Germline-derived CDR1 and CDR2 are SGHVS and FNYEAQ. Looking up the rest from reference TRBV7-6 and TRBJ2-3 gives the full variable domain: GAGVSQSPRYKVTKRGQDVALRCDPISGHVSLYWYRQALGQGPEFLTYFNYEAQQDKSGLPNDRFSAERPEGSISTLTIQRTEQRDSAMYRCASSFFGQGTDTQYFGPGTRLTVL.

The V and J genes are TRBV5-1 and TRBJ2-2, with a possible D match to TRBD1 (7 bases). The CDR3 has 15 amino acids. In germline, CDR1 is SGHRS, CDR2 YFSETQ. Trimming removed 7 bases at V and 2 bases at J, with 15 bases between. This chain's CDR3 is CASGRTGPNTGELFF. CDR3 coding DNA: TGCGCCAGCGGGAGGACAGGACCCAACACCGGGGAGCTGTTTTTT.

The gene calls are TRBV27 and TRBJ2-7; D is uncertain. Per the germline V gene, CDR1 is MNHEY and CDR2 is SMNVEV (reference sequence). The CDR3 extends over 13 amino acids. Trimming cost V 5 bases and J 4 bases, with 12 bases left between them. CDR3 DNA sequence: TGTGCCAGCAGTCGGCAGTTTCAGTACGAGCAGTACTTC. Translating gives CASSRQFQYEQYF.

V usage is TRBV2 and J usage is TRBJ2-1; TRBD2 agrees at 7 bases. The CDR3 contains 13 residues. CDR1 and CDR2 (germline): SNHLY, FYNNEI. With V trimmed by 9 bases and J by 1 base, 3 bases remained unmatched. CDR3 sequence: CARQGGSYNEQFF. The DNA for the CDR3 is TGTGCCAGGCAGGGAGGGTCCTACAATGAGCAGTTCTTC.

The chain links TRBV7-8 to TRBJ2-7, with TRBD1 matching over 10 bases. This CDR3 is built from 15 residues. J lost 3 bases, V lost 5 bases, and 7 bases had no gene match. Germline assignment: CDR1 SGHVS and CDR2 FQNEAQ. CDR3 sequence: CASSLRRDRGYEQYF. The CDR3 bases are TGTGCCAGCAGCCTTCGCCGGGACAGGGGCTACGAGCAGTACTTC.

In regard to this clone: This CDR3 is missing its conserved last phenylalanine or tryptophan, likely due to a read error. The CDR3: CAWSGTPAKNIQYL. For the CDR3, the DNA is TGTGCCTGGAGTGGTACCCCAGCCAAAAACATTCAGTACCTC. The chain combines TRBV30 with TRBJ2-4; D ambiguous. This CDR3 comprises 14 residues. The V and J ends lost 1 base and 0 bases respectively, with 7 bases between them. Germline CDR1 GTSNPN, CDR2 SVGIG (reference sequence).

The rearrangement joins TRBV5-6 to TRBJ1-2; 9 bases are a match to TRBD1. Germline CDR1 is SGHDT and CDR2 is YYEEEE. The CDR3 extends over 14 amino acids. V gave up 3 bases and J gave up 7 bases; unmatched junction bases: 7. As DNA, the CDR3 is TGTGCCAGCAGCTCGGGACAGGGACGGAGTGGCTACACCTTC. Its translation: CASSSGQGRSGYTF.

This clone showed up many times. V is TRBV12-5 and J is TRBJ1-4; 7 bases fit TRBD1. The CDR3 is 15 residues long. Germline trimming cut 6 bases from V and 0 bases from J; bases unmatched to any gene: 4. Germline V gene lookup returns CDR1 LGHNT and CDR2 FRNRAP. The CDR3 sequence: CASGQGVATNEKLFF. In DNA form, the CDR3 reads TGTGCTAGTGGCCAGGGGGTGGCAACTAATGAAAAACTGTTTTTT.

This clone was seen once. The CDR3 bases are TGTGCCTGGAGCACGGGGACAGGGACCAATCAGCCCCAGCATTTT. Protein product: CAWSTGTGTNQPQHF. The V gene is TRBV30, the J gene TRBJ1-5; 9 bases fit TRBD1. Trimming at V came to 3 bases and at J to 3 bases, leaving 6 bases not matched to a gene. CDR3 length: 15 residues. Germline V gene data show CDR1 as GTSNPN and CDR2 as SVGIG (reference sequence).

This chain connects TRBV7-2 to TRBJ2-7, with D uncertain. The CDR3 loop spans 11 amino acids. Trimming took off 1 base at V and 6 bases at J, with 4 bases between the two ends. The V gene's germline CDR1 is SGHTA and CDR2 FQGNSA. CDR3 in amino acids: CASSLVREQYF. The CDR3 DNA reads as TGTGCCAGCAGCTTAGTTCGCGAGCAGTACTTC.

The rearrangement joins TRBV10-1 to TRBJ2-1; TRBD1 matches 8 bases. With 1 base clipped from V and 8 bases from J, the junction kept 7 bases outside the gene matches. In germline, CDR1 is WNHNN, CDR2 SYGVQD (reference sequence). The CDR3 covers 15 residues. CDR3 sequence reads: CASSELAGQAHEQFF. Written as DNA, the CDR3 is TGCGCCAGCAGTGAGTTGGCGGGACAGGCCCATGAGCAGTTCTTC.

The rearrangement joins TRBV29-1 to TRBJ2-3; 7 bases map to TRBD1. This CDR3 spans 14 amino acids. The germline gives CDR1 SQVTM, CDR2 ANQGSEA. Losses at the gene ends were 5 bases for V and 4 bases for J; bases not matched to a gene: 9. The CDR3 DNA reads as TGCAGCGTTCGAGGGGGCCGGGGTTCAGATACGCAGTATTTT. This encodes CSVRGGRGSDTQYF.

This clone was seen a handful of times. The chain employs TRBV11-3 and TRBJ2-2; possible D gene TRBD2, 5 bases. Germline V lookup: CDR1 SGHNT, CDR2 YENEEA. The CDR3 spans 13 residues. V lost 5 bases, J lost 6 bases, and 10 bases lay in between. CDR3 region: CASSRGDPGELFF. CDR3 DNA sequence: TGTGCCAGCAGCCGGGGAGATCCCGGGGAGCTGTTTTTT. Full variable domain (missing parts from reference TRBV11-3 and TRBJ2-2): EAGVVQSPRYKIIEKKQPVAFWCNPISGHNTLYWYLQNLGQGPELLIRYENEEAVDDSQLPKDRFSAERLKGVDSTLKIQPAELGDSAVYLCASSRGDPGELFFGEGSRLTVL.

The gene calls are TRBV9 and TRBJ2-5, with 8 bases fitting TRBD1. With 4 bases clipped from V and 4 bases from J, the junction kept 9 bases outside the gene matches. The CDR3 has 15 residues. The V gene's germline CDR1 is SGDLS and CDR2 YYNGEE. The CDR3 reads CASSPDIDRGETQYF. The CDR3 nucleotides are TGTGCCAGCAGCCCAGACATAGACAGGGGAGAGACCCAGTACTTC.

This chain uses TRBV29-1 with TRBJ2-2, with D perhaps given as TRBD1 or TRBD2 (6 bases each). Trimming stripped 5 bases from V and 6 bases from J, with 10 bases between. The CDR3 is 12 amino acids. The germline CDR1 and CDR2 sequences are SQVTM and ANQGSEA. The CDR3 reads CSVYREAGELFF. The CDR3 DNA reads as TGCAGCGTTTACAGGGAGGCCGGGGAGCTGTTTTTT.

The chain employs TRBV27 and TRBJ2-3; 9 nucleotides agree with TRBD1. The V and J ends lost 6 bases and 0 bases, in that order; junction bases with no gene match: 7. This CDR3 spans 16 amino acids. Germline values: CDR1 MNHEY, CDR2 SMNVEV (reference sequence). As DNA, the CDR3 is TGTGCCAGCAGGTCCGGGACAGGGCCTAGCACAGATACGCAGTATTTT. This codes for CASRSGTGPSTDTQYF.

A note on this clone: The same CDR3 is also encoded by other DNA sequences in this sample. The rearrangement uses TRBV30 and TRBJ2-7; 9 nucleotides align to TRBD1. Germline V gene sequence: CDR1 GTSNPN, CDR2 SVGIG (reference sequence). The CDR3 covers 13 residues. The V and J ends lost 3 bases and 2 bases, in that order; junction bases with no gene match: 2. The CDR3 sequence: CAWRTGGTYEQYF. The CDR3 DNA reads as TGTGCCTGGAGGACAGGGGGGACCTACGAGCAGTACTTC.

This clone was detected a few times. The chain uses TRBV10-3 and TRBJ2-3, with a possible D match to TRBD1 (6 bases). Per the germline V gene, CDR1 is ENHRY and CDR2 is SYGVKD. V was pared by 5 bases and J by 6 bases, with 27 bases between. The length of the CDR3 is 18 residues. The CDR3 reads CAISPRGSSRPTTDTQYF. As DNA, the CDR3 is TGTGCCATCAGTCCCAGGGGTAGTAGCCGTCCCACCACTGATACGCAGTATTTT.